The following is a T cell receptor (beta chain) sequence with its context. Its antigen remains unidentified. Only in-frame clones appear in the TCRdb table, and some are missing; sequencing was by immunoSEQ multiplex PCR. The sample includes 55,000 to 75,000 clones, about nine tenths of them seen just once. This sample was taken from a study of OX40 agonist ivuxolimab in advanced cancers. Broader study findings: Antigens targeted by the expanded peripheral T cells were not determined.

The germline V gene has CDR1 MNHEY and CDR2 SMNVEV (reference sequence). The CDR3 runs to 19 residues. The junction had 21 bases not matched to a gene; V was cut back by 4 bases and J by 4 bases. This receptor was obtained from an adult with an advanced solid tumor such as melanoma, head and neck, liver or kidney cancer. Sequences were derived from CD4+ or CD8+ T cells sorted from blood, sampled in a trial of the OX40 agonist ivuxolimab. The chain is built from TRBV27 and TRBJ2-7, with 8 bases matching TRBD2. The CDR3 DNA is TGTGCCAGCAGTTCCCTCGTCCTAGCGGGCGGACCTACTTTGTACGAGCAGTACTTC. This encodes CASSSLVLAGGPTLYEQYF.